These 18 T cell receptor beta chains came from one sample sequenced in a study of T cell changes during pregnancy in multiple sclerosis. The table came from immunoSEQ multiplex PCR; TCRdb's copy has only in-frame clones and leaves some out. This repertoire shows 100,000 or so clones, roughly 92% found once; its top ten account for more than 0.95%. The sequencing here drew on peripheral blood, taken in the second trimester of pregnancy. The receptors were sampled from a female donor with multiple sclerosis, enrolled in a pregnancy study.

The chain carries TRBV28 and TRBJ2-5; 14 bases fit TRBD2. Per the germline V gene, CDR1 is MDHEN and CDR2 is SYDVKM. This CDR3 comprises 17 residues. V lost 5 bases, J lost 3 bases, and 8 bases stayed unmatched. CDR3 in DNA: TGTGCCAGCAGTCCTCGGACTAGCGGGGGGTGGAAAGAGACCCAGTACTTC. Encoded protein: CASSPRTSGGWKETQYF.

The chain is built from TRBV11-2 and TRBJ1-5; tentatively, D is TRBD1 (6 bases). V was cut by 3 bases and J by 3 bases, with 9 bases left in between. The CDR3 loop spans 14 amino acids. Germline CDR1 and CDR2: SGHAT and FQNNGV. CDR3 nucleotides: TGTGCCAGCAGCTTTGACAGGAACAATCAGCCCCAGCATTTT. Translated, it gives CASSFDRNNQPQHF.

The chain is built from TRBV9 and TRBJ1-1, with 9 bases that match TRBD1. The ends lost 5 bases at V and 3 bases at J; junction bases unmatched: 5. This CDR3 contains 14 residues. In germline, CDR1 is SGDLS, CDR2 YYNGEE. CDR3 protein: CASSVQGADTEAFF. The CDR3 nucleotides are TGTGCCAGCAGTGTACAGGGGGCTGACACTGAAGCTTTCTTT.

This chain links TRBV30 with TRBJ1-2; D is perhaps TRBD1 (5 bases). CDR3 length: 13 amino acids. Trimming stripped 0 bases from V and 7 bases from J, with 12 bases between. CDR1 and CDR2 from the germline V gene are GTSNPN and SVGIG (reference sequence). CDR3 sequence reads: CAWSVGQGGGYTF. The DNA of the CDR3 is TGTGCCTGGAGTGTAGGCCAGGGAGGTGGCTACACCTTC. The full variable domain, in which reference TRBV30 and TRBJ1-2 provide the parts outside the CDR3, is SQTIHQWPATLVQPVGSPLSLECTVEGTSNPNLYWYRQAAGRGLQLLFYSVGIGQISSEVPQNLSASRPQDRQFILSSKKLLLSDSGFYLCAWSVGQGGGYTFGSGTRLTVV.

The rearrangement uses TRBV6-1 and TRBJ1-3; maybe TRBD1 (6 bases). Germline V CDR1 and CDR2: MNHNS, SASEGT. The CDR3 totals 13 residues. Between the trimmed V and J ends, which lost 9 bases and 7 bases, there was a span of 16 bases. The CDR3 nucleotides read TGTGCCAGGTTAGGGGGGGGGCAGAACACCATATATTTT. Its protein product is CARLGGGQNTIYF.

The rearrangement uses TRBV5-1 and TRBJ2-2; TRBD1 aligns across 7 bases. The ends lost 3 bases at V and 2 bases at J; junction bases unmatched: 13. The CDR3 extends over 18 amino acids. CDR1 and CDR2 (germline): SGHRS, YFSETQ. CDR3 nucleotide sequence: TGCGCCAGCAGCTCTGAAGCTACAGGGGTGGGAAACACCGGGGAGCTGTTTTTT. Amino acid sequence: CASSSEATGVGNTGELFF.

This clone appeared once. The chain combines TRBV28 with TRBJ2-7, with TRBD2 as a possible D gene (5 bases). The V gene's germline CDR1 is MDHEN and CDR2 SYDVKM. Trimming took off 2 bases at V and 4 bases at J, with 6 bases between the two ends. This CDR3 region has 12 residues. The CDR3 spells CASSLTGYEQYF. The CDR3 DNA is TGTGCCAGCAGTTTAACGGGGTACGAGCAGTACTTC.

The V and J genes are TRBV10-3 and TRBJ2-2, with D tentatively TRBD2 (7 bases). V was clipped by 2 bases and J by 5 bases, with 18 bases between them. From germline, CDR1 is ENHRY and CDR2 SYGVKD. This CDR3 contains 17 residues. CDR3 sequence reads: CAISEPAGASTTGELFF. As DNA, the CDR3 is TGTGCCATCAGTGAGCCGGCGGGGGCATCCACTACCGGGGAGCTGTTTTTT.

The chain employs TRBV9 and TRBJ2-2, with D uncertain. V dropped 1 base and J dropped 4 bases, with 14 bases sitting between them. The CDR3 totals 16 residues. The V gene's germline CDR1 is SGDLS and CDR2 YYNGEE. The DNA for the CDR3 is TGTGCCAGCAGCGTATCTCAAAGTCCGGGCACCGGGGAGCTGTTTTTT. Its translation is CASSVSQSPGTGELFF.

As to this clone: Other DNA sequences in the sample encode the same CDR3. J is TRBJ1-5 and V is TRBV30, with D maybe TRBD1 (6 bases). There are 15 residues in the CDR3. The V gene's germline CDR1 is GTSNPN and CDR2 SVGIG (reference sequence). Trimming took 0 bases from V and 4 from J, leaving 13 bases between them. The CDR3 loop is CAWSVETGLNQPQHF. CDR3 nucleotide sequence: TGTGCCTGGAGTGTAGAAACAGGGCTTAATCAGCCCCAGCATTTT.

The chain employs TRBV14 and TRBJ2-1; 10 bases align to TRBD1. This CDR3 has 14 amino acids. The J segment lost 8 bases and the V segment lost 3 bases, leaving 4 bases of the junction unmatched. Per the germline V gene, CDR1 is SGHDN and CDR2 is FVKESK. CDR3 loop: CASSQAGTGDEQFF. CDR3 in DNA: TGTGCCAGCAGCCAGGCCGGGACAGGGGATGAGCAGTTCTTC.

CDR3 amino acids: CASSRTGTYEQYF. The CDR3 DNA sequence: TGTGCCAGCAGCCGGACAGGAACCTACGAGCAGTACTTC. The V and J genes are TRBV6-5 and TRBJ2-7, with 7 bases fitting TRBD1. Germline V lookup: CDR1 MNHEY, CDR2 SVGAGI. V trimming: 6 bases; J trimming: 2 bases; junction bases outside the gene matches: 4. This CDR3 is 13 amino acids long.

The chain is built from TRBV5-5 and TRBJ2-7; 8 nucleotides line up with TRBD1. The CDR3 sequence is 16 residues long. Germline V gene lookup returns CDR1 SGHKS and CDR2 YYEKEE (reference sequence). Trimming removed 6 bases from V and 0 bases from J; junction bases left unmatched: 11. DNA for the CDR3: TGTGCCAGCACCCTATCCGGACAGGGCCTCTCCTACGAGCAGTACTTC. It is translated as CASTLSGQGLSYEQYF.

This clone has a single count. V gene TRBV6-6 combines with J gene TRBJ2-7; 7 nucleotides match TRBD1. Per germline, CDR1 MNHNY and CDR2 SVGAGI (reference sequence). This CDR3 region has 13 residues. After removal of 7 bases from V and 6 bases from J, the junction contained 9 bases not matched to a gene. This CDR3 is CASNQGVFVEQYF. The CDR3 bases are TGTGCCAGCAACCAGGGGGTTTTCGTCGAGCAGTACTTC.

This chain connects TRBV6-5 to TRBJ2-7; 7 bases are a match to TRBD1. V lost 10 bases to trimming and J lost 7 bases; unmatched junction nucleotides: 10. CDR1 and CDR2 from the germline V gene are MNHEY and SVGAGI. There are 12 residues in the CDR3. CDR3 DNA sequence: TGTGCCACCACGGACAGGACCCGGGAGCAGTACTTC. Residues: CATTDRTREQYF.

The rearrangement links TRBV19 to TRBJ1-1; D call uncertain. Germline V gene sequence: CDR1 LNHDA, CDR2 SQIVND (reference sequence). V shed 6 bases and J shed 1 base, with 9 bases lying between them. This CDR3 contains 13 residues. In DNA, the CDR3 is TGTGCCAGTAGCAACATAGCGAACACTGAAGCTTTCTTT. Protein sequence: CASSNIANTEAFF.

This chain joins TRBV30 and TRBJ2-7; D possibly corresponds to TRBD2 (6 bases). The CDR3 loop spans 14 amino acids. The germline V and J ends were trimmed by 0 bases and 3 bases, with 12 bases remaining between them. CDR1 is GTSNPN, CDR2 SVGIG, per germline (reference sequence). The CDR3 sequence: CAWSVRGELYEQYF. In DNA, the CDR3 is TGTGCCTGGAGTGTGCGCGGGGAGCTCTACGAGCAGTACTTC.

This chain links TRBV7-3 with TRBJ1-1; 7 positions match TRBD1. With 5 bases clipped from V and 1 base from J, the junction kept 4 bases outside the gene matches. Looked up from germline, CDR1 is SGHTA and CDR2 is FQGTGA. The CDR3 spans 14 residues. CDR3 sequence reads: CASSLQGTNTEAFF. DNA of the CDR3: TGTGCCAGCAGCCTACAGGGGACGAACACTGAAGCTTTCTTT.